This T cell receptor beta chain was captured by sequencing in a study of cytomegalovirus exposure and HLA in healthy donors. The data were produced by immunoSEQ multiplex PCR, yet TCRdb's version contains in-frame clones alone and is incomplete. The table includes roughly 200,000 clones, 81% detected once. CDR1 is MNHEY and CDR2 is SMNVEV in the germline V gene (reference sequence). CDR3 size: 14 residues. V lost 6 bases and J lost 4; bases outside the gene matches: 5. The specimen sequenced was PBMCs. The source of this sequence is a woman aged 25 to 39 in good health and CMV-seronegative. V is TRBV27 and J is TRBJ1-4, with TRBD1 matching over 7 bases. This CDR3 is CASRRQGGNEKLFF. The CDR3 nucleotides read TGTGCCAGCAGAAGACAGGGAGGTAATGAAAAACTGTTTTTT.